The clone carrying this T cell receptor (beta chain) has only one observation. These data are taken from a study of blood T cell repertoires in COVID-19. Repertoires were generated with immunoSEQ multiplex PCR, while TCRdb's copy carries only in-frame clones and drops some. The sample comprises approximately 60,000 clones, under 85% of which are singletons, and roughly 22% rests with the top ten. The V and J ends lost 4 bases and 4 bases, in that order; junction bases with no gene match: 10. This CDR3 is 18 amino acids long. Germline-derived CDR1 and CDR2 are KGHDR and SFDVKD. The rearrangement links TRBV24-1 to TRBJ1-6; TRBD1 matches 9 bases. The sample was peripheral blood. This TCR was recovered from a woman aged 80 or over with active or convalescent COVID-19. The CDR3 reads CATSEWDRDMGYNSPLHF. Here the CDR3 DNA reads TGTGCCACCAGTGAATGGGACAGGGACATGGGGTATAATTCACCCCTCCACTTT.